This paragraph covers one T cell receptor (beta chain) sequence. This entry is derived from a study of blood T cell repertoires in COVID-19. As handled by the study authors: Amplification of reference gene primers provided the estimated nucleated cell counts. Clones were sequenced by immunoSEQ multiplex PCR, and TCRdb holds only the in-frame ones, with some missing. Clonal size and the V and J genes are those of that table, whereas D and trimming came from the DNA. The sample lists about 81,000 clones, 88% occurring once. The CDR3 is made up of 16 amino acids. The ends lost 3 bases at V and 1 base at J; junction bases unmatched: 3. Germline V gene lookup returns CDR1 MGHRA and CDR2 YSYEKL.

This receptor was identified in a woman aged 80 or over with acute or convalescent COVID-19. Material: peripheral blood. This chain links TRBV4-1 with TRBJ2-1; 10 bases match TRBD1. The CDR3 reads CASSQGDRGSYNEQFF. DNA for the CDR3: TGCGCCAGCAGCCAGGGGGACAGGGGTTCCTACAATGAGCAGTTCTTC.